Ten or more counts support the clone carrying this TCR beta chain. The antigen remains undetermined. The sample comes from a study of beta chain features in type 1 diabetes. At the level of the study: What patients shared with healthy donors was a similar profile of age, gender and cell yields. Study-level findings and limits: There was a moderate but significant shortening of TCRB CDR3s in all four CD4+ subsets of Type 1 diabetes patients.

The sequenced template was cDNA made from the entire isolated RNA. Approximately 3.6 million reads per sample on average were obtained from naive, central memory and regulatory T cell samples. Sequencing used immunoSEQ multiplex PCR; TCRdb keeps in-frame clones, though not all of them. This table holds roughly 350,000 clones, 8% to 10% found once. Germline CDR1 reads KGHSH; CDR2 reads LQKENI. Trimming took off 3 bases at V and 7 bases at J, with 9 bases between the two ends. There are 13 residues in the CDR3. Every single donor gave one heparinised blood draw, and these averaged approximately 100 mL. The chain couples TRBV18 to TRBJ1-4; perhaps TRBD1 as D (6 bases). The TCR was taken from a man younger than 40 with type 1 diabetes. Sequenced sample: central memory CD4+ T cells from blood. CDR3 nucleotides: TGTGCCAGCTCACCCAGGGGTGCTGAAAAACTGTTTTTT. This gives the protein CASSPRGAEKLFF.